These T cell receptor beta chains were read from a single sample in a study of blood T cell repertoires in COVID-19. TCRdb keeps only in-frame clones here, not all; method: immunoSEQ multiplex PCR. The sample yields tens of thousands of clones, approximately 90% seen once. The sequenced material came from peripheral blood. The source is a human donor with active COVID-19. The donor label of this sample is uncertain. CDR3s include the opening cysteine and the closing phenylalanine or tryptophan. The order of the fields is clone size, J gene, D gene, V gene, CDR3 protein, CDR3 DNA. D genes are given only for firm matches. Expanded clones get a size class; other rows say once, few or many, or leave the size out.

clone size: few; J gene: TRBJ2-3; D gene: NA; V gene: TRBV7-9; CDR3 protein: CASSLVQDTQYF; CDR3 DNA: TGTGCCAGCAGCTTAGTTCAGGATACGCAGTATTTT
clone size: NA; J gene: TRBJ1-2; D gene: NA; V gene: TRBV21-1; CDR3 protein: CASSKFPSDRDGGYTF; CDR3 DNA: TGTGCCAGCAGCAAATTCCCTTCCGACAGGGATGGTGGCTACACCTTC
clone size: NA; J gene: TRBJ2-1; D gene: NA; V gene: TRBV12-1; CDR3 protein: CASSPLPAGGRILYNEQFF; CDR3 DNA: TGTGCCAGCAGCCCCCTGCCAGCGGGGGGCCGTATTCTATACAATGAGCAGTTCTTC
clone size: NA; J gene: TRBJ2-3; D gene: TRBD1; V gene: TRBV19; CDR3 protein: CASSIILGGQGPTHTQYF; CDR3 DNA: TGTGCCAGTAGTATCATCTTGGGGGGACAGGGGCCGACCCATACGCAGTATTTT
clone size: NA; J gene: TRBJ2-1; D gene: TRBD2; V gene: TRBV10-2; CDR3 protein: CASSDPSGGAYNEQFF; CDR3 DNA: TGCGCCAGCAGTGATCCTAGCGGGGGAGCATACAATGAGCAGTTCTTC
clone size: NA; J gene: TRBJ1-1; D gene: NA; V gene: TRBV28; CDR3 protein: CASSPRLSGLTEAFF; CDR3 DNA: TGTGCCAGCAGTCCGCGACTTTCAGGGTTGACTGAAGCTTTCTTT
clone size: NA; J gene: TRBJ2-7; D gene: TRBD1; V gene: TRBV10-3; CDR3 protein: CAIRGSPGQGVGEQYF; CDR3 DNA: TGTGCCATCAGAGGGAGCCCGGGACAGGGGGTTGGAGAGCAGTACTTC
clone size: NA; J gene: TRBJ1-2; D gene: TRBD1; V gene: TRBV10-3; CDR3 protein: CAIGDRGHDYGYTF; CDR3 DNA: TGTGCCATCGGTGACAGGGGGCATGACTATGGCTACACCTTC
clone size: NA; J gene: TRBJ2-1; D gene: TRBD1; V gene: TRBV7-2; CDR3 protein: CASSLKAGGSGNEQFF; CDR3 DNA: TGTGCCAGCAGTTTAAAAGCAGGGGGCTCGGGCAATGAGCAGTTCTTC
clone size: NA; J gene: TRBJ2-6; D gene: TRBD1; V gene: TRBV7-1; CDR3 protein: CASSSDSTRDRAYQSSGANVLTF; CDR3 DNA: TGTGCCAGCAGCTCAGACTCTACCAGGGACAGAGCCTATCAAAGCTCTGGGGCCAACGTCCTGACTTTC
clone size: NA; J gene: TRBJ2-7; D gene: NA; V gene: TRBV5-1; CDR3 protein: CASSSPGGDEQYF; CDR3 DNA: TGCGCCAGCAGCTCCCCCGGAGGGGACGAGCAGTACTTC
clone size: NA; J gene: TRBJ1-2; D gene: TRBD1; V gene: TRBV7-9; CDR3 protein: CASSLPGQGANYGYTF; CDR3 DNA: TGTGCCAGCAGCTTACCGGGACAGGGTGCTAACTATGGCTACACCTTC
clone size: NA; J gene: TRBJ1-5; D gene: TRBD1; V gene: TRBV7-9; CDR3 protein: CASSPTGIEPQHF; CDR3 DNA: TGTGCCAGCAGCCCGACAGGGATAGAGCCCCAGCATTTT
clone size: NA; J gene: TRBJ2-7; D gene: NA; V gene: TRBV7-8; CDR3 protein: CASSLYPGSGEQYF; CDR3 DNA: TGTGCCAGCAGCTTATATCCGGGGAGTGGGGAGCAGTACTTC
clone size: few; J gene: TRBJ1-2; D gene: TRBD1; V gene: TRBV9; CDR3 protein: CASSAPLRGQNYGYTF; CDR3 DNA: TGTGCCAGCAGCGCCCCATTGAGGGGGCAAAACTATGGCTACACCTTC
clone size: NA; J gene: TRBJ2-5; D gene: NA; V gene: TRBV7-3; CDR3 protein: CASSLNPGETQYF; CDR3 DNA: TGTGCCAGCAGCTTAAATCCAGGAGAGACCCAGTACTTC
clone size: NA; J gene: TRBJ1-4; D gene: NA; V gene: TRBV28; CDR3 protein: CASGFGVANEKLFF; CDR3 DNA: TGTGCCAGCGGATTCGGAGTAGCTAATGAAAAACTGTTTTTT
clone size: NA; J gene: TRBJ1-6; D gene: TRBD1; V gene: TRBV27; CDR3 protein: CASRGTGPNSPLHF; CDR3 DNA: TGTGCCAGCAGGGGGACAGGGCCTAATTCACCCCTCCACTTT
clone size: once; J gene: TRBJ1-2; D gene: NA; V gene: TRBV5-8; CDR3 protein: CASSLGGYGYTF; CDR3 DNA: TGTGCCAGCAGCTTAGGGGGCTATGGCTACACCTTC
clone size: once; J gene: TRBJ2-7; D gene: NA; V gene: TRBV5-1; CDR3 protein: CARFPGHLYEQYF; CDR3 DNA: TGCGCCAGATTCCCGGGACACCTCTACGAGCAGTACTTC
clone size: NA; J gene: TRBJ1-2; D gene: TRBD1; V gene: TRBV7-6; CDR3 protein: CASSSGTGGYTF; CDR3 DNA: TGTGCCAGCAGCTCCGGGACAGGAGGCTACACCTTC
clone size: NA; J gene: TRBJ2-3; D gene: TRBD2; V gene: TRBV5-4; CDR3 protein: CASSWGLAGGGTDTQYF; CDR3 DNA: TGTGCCAGCAGCTGGGGTTTAGCGGGGGGCGGCACAGATACGCAGTATTTT
clone size: NA; J gene: TRBJ2-3; D gene: NA; V gene: TRBV9; CDR3 protein: CASSVVGWGQSSTDTQYF; CDR3 DNA: TGTGCCAGCAGCGTAGTAGGATGGGGCCAGTCTAGCACAGATACGCAGTATTTT
clone size: NA; J gene: TRBJ1-5; D gene: NA; V gene: TRBV19; CDR3 protein: CASSIDRGQPQHF; CDR3 DNA: TGTGCCAGTAGTATAGATAGAGGGCAGCCCCAGCATTTT
clone size: NA; J gene: TRBJ1-1; D gene: NA; V gene: TRBV19; CDR3 protein: CASRDRTTDTEAFF; CDR3 DNA: TGTGCCAGTAGGGATAGGACAACGGACACTGAAGCTTTCTTT
clone size: NA; J gene: TRBJ2-7; D gene: NA; V gene: TRBV2; CDR3 protein: CASKETGGGPREQYF; CDR3 DNA: TGTGCCAGCAAGGAAACAGGTGGCGGTCCGCGGGAGCAGTACTTC
clone size: NA; J gene: TRBJ2-3; D gene: NA; V gene: TRBV19; CDR3 protein: CASSIGSPSISRVFPDTQYF; CDR3 DNA: TGTGCCAGTAGTATAGGGTCCCCCTCGATTTCGCGGGTATTCCCAGATACGCAGTATTTT
clone size: NA; J gene: TRBJ1-2; D gene: TRBD1; V gene: TRBV28; CDR3 protein: CASTLLDRGKGYTF; CDR3 DNA: TGTGCCAGCACCCTCCTCGACAGGGGAAAAGGCTACACCTTC
clone size: NA; J gene: TRBJ2-1; D gene: TRBD2; V gene: TRBV28; CDR3 protein: CASSLGLARPNEQFF; CDR3 DNA: TGTGCCAGCAGTTTGGGACTAGCCCGTCCCAATGAGCAGTTCTTC
clone size: NA; J gene: TRBJ2-7; D gene: NA; V gene: TRBV6-6; CDR3 protein: CASSYTPYEQYF; CDR3 DNA: TGTGCCAGCAGTTACACTCCCTACGAGCAGTACTTC
clone size: NA; J gene: TRBJ1-1; D gene: NA; V gene: TRBV5-1; CDR3 protein: CASSSGLEWGNTEAFF; CDR3 DNA: TGCGCCAGCAGCTCGGGTCTAGAATGGGGCAACACTGAAGCTTTCTTT
clone size: NA; J gene: TRBJ2-2; D gene: NA; V gene: TRBV9; CDR3 protein: CASSAQQSTGELFF; CDR3 DNA: TGTGCCAGCAGCGCCCAACAGTCCACCGGGGAGCTGTTTTTT
clone size: NA; J gene: TRBJ1-4; D gene: TRBD1; V gene: TRBV19; CDR3 protein: CASRTGLSGLNEKLFF; CDR3 DNA: TGTGCCAGTCGGACAGGTTTGAGCGGGCTTAATGAAAAACTGTTTTTT
clone size: NA; J gene: TRBJ2-7; D gene: TRBD1; V gene: TRBV6-5; CDR3 protein: CASRPDRGINYEQYF; CDR3 DNA: TGTGCCAGCAGACCTGACAGGGGTATCAACTACGAGCAGTACTTC
clone size: NA; J gene: TRBJ1-4; D gene: TRBD1; V gene: TRBV4-3; CDR3 protein: CASSPGLTGGYEKLFF; CDR3 DNA: TGCGCCAGCAGCCCGGGTCTGACAGGGGGGTATGAAAAACTGTTTTTT
clone size: NA; J gene: TRBJ2-1; D gene: NA; V gene: TRBV7-6; CDR3 protein: CASSSFLQAEQFF; CDR3 DNA: TGTGCCAGCAGCTCCTTTCTGCAGGCCGAACAGTTCTTC
clone size: few; J gene: TRBJ1-2; D gene: NA; V gene: TRBV6-1; CDR3 protein: CASSEAKGRLYGYTF; CDR3 DNA: TGTGCCAGCAGTGAAGCGAAAGGCAGGCTCTATGGCTACACCTTC
clone size: NA; J gene: TRBJ1-6; D gene: NA; V gene: TRBV7-2; CDR3 protein: CASSLGSGSPLHF; CDR3 DNA: TGTGCCAGCAGCTTAGGATCAGGTTCACCCCTCCACTTT
clone size: NA; J gene: TRBJ2-5; D gene: NA; V gene: TRBV25-1; CDR3 protein: CASSDSNGGGGETQYF; CDR3 DNA: TGTGCCAGCAGTGATTCCAACGGAGGGGGAGGGGAGACCCAGTACTTC
clone size: NA; J gene: TRBJ2-1; D gene: TRBD1; V gene: TRBV6-4; CDR3 protein: CASRPGQGNNEQFF; CDR3 DNA: TGTGCCAGCAGACCGGGACAGGGAAACAATGAGCAGTTCTTC
clone size: NA; J gene: TRBJ1-1; D gene: NA; V gene: TRBV12-3/TRBV12-4; CDR3 protein: CASSFSGSTEAFF; CDR3 DNA: TGTGCCAGCAGTTTCAGTGGGAGCACTGAAGCTTTCTTT
clone size: NA; J gene: TRBJ2-1; D gene: TRBD2; V gene: TRBV10-3; CDR3 protein: CAISEGASGGAWQFF; CDR3 DNA: TGTGCCATCAGTGAAGGGGCTAGCGGGGGGGCCTGGCAGTTCTTC
clone size: few; J gene: TRBJ1-1; D gene: TRBD1; V gene: TRBV16; CDR3 protein: CASSGGGRGTEAFF; CDR3 DNA: TGTGCCAGCAGCGGAGGGGGCCGGGGCACTGAAGCTTTCTTT
clone size: NA; J gene: TRBJ2-1; D gene: TRBD2; V gene: TRBV25-1; CDR3 protein: CASSELAASYNEQFF; CDR3 DNA: TGTGCCAGCAGTGAACTAGCGGCCTCCTACAATGAGCAGTTCTTC
clone size: NA; J gene: TRBJ2-7; D gene: NA; V gene: TRBV15; CDR3 protein: CATSRGAAYEQYF; CDR3 DNA: TGTGCCACCAGCAGAGGGGCAGCCTACGAGCAGTACTTC
clone size: NA; J gene: TRBJ2-3; D gene: TRBD2; V gene: TRBV12-5; CDR3 protein: CASGLTSGGADTQYF; CDR3 DNA: TGTGCTAGTGGCCTAACTAGCGGGGGGGCAGATACGCAGTATTTT
clone size: NA; J gene: TRBJ2-1; D gene: TRBD2; V gene: TRBV28; CDR3 protein: CASTPLGGGGYNEQFF; CDR3 DNA: TGTGCCAGCACGCCCTTGGGAGGCGGGGGGTACAATGAGCAGTTCTTC
clone size: NA; J gene: TRBJ2-1; D gene: TRBD2; V gene: TRBV6-4; CDR3 protein: CASSPSLAGGHEQFF; CDR3 DNA: TGTGCCAGCAGTCCCAGTTTAGCGGGGGGACATGAGCAGTTCTTC
clone size: NA; J gene: TRBJ2-7; D gene: NA; V gene: TRBV18; CDR3 protein: CASSPQAGLYEQYF; CDR3 DNA: TGTGCCAGCTCACCACAGGCGGGCTTGTACGAGCAGTACTTC
clone size: NA; J gene: TRBJ1-6; D gene: NA; V gene: TRBV7-9; CDR3 protein: CASSMSGQMRSPLHF; CDR3 DNA: TGTGCCAGCAGCATGTCAGGACAGATGCGTTCACCCCTCCACTTT
clone size: NA; J gene: TRBJ2-1; D gene: NA; V gene: TRBV7-3; CDR3 protein: CASSPGVAVTNEQFF; CDR3 DNA: TGTGCCAGCAGCCCCGGGGTAGCAGTAACCAATGAGCAGTTCTTC
clone size: NA; J gene: TRBJ2-3; D gene: NA; V gene: TRBV7-3; CDR3 protein: CASSLTATAGTTQYF; CDR3 DNA: TGTGCCAGCAGCTTAACGGCCACCGCGGGGACTACGCAGTATTTT
clone size: NA; J gene: TRBJ1-4; D gene: TRBD1; V gene: TRBV19; CDR3 protein: CASSIRTGTNEKLFF; CDR3 DNA: TGTGCCAGTAGCATCCGGACAGGAACTAATGAAAAACTGTTTTTT
clone size: NA; J gene: TRBJ2-7; D gene: TRBD1; V gene: TRBV7-2; CDR3 protein: CASRTGFPTYEQYF; CDR3 DNA: TGTGCCAGCAGGACAGGGTTCCCCACCTACGAGCAGTACTTC
clone size: NA; J gene: TRBJ2-5; D gene: NA; V gene: TRBV7-9; CDR3 protein: CASSGRAVQETQYF; CDR3 DNA: TGTGCCAGCAGCGGGCGGGCAGTACAAGAGACCCAGTACTTC